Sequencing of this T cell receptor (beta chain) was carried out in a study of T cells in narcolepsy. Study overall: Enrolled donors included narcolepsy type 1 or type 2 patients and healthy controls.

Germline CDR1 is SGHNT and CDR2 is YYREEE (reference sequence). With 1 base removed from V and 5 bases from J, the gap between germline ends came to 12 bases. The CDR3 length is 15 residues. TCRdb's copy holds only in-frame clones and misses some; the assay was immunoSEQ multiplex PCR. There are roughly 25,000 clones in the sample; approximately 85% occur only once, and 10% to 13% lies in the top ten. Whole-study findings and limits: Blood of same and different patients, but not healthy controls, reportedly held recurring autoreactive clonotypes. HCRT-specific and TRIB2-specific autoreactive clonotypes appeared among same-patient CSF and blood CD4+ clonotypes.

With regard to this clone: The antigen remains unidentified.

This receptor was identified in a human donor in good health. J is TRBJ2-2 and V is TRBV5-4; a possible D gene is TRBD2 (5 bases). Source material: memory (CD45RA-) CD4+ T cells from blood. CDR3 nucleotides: TGTGCCAGCAGCTTGCGACGGGATGGGACCGGGGAGCTGTTTTTT. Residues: CASSLRRDGTGELFF.